This TCR beta chain derives from a study of blood T cell repertoires in COVID-19. Trimming cost V 1 base and J 0 bases, with 12 bases left between them. Germline CDR1 and CDR2: SGHRS and YFSETQ. This CDR3 has 16 residues. TCRdb keeps only in-frame clones here, not all; method: immunoSEQ multiplex PCR. The repertoire holds fewer than 250,000 clones, 82% seen once, with 10% to 15% in the top ten. Material: peripheral blood. The source of this sequence is a woman in her 40s with acute or convalescent COVID-19. The chain employs TRBV5-1 and TRBJ2-3; TRBD1 is a possible D gene (6 bases). In nucleotides, the CDR3 is TGCGCCAGCAGCTTGACCTCGGACAGAAGCACAGATACGCAGTATTTT. Translation gives CASSLTSDRSTDTQYF.